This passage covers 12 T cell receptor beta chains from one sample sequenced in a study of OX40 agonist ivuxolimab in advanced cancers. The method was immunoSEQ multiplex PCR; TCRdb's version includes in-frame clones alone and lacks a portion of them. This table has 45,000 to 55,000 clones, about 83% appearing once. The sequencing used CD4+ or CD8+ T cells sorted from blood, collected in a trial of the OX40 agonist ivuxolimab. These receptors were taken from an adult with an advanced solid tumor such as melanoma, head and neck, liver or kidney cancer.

This chain's CDR3 is CASSSRVEAFF. The CDR3 DNA follows: TGTGCCAGCAGTTCTAGGGTTGAAGCTTTCTTT. The V call is TRBV6-5, the J call TRBJ1-1; D is ambiguous. The CDR3 covers 11 residues. V lost 4 bases and J 7 bases, leaving 7 bases between the germline ends. Germline V lookup: CDR1 MNHEY, CDR2 SVGAGI.

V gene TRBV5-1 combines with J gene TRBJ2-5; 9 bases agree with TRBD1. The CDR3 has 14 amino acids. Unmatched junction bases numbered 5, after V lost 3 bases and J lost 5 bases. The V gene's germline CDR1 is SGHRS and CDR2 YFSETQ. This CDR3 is CASSSMTGGETQYF. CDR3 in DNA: TGCGCCAGCAGCTCCATGACAGGGGGTGAGACCCAGTACTTC.

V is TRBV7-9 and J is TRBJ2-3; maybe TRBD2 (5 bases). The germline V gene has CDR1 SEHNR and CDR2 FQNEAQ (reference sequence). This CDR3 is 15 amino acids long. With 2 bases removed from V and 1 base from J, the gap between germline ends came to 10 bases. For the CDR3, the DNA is TGTGCCAGCAGCTTAAGGGAGTATCGCACAGATACGCAGTATTTT. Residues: CASSLREYRTDTQYF.

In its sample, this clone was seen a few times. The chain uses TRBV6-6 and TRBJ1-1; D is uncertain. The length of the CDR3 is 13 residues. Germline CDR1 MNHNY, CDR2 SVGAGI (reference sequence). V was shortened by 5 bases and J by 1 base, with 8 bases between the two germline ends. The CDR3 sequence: CASSLAWNTEAFF. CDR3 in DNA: TGTGCCAGCAGTCTCGCATGGAACACTGAAGCTTTCTTT.

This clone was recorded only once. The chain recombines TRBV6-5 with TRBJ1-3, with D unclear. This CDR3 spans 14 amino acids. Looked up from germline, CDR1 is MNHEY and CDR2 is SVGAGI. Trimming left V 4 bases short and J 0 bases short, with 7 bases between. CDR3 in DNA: TGTGCCAGCAGTTCTGTGGGCTCTGGAAACACCATATATTTT. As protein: CASSSVGSGNTIYF.

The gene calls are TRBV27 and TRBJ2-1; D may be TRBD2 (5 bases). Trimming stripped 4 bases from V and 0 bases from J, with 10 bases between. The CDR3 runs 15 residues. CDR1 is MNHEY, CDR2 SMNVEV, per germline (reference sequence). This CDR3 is CASSYTSFSYNEQFF. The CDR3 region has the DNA TGTGCCAGCAGTTATACTAGTTTCTCCTACAATGAGCAGTTCTTC.

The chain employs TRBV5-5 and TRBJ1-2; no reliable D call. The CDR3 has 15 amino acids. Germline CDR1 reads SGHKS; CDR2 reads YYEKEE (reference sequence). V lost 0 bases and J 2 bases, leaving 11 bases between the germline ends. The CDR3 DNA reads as TGTGCCAGCAGCTTGGGGCCGTCCCCCAACTATGGCTACACCTTC. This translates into CASSLGPSPNYGYTF.

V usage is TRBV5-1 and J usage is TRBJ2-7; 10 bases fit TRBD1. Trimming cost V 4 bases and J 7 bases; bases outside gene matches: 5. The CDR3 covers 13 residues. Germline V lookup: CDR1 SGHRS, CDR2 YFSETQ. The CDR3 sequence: CASSRQGAGEQYF. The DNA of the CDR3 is TGCGCCAGCAGCCGACAGGGGGCCGGGGAGCAGTACTTC.

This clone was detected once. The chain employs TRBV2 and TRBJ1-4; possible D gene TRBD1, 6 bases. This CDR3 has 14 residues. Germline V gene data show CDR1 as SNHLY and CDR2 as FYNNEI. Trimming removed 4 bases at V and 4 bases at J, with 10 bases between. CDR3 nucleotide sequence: TGTGCCAGCAGTGGTTGGACAGTTAATGAAAAACTGTTTTTT. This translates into CASSGWTVNEKLFF.

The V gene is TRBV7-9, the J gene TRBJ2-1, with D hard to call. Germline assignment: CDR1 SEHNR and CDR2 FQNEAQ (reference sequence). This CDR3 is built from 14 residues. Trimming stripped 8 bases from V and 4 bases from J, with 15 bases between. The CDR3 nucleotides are TGTGCCAGCCTCAAGGGCGGAACATACAATGAGCAGTTCTTC. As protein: CASLKGGTYNEQFF.

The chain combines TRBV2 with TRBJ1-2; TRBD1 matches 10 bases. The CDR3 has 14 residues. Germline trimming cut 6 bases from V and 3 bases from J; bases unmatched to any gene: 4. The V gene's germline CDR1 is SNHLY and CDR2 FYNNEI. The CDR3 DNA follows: TGTGCCAGCAGCCGAGGACAGGGGGACTATGGCTACACCTTC. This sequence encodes CASSRGQGDYGYTF.

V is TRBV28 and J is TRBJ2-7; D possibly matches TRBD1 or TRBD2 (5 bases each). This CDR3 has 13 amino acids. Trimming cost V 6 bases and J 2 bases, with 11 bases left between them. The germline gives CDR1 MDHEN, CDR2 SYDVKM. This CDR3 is CASRGRRPYEQYF. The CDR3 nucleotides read TGTGCCAGCAGGGGACGCAGGCCCTACGAGCAGTACTTC.